This section outlines one TCR beta chain sequence together with its context. The target antigen is unknown. These data are taken from a study of OX40 agonist ivuxolimab in advanced cancers. Study-wide results and caveats: Expanded clones were, on average, more numerous among CD8+ T cells than CD4+.

Assay used: immunoSEQ multiplex PCR; TCRdb lists only in-frame clones, some missing. The sample lists roughly 60,000 clones, about 89% occurring once. The TCR sequence derives from an adult with an advanced solid tumor such as melanoma, head and neck, liver or kidney cancer. This material consisted of CD4+ or CD8+ T cells sorted from blood, taken in a trial of the OX40 agonist ivuxolimab.

CDR3 in amino acids: CASSSSFREAKNIQYF. Here the CDR3 DNA reads TGTGCCAGCAGTTCGTCGTTCAGGGAGGCCAAAAACATTCAGTACTTC. The genes are TRBV6-5 and TRBJ2-4; either TRBD1 or TRBD2 may supply D (5 bases each). Looked up from germline, CDR1 is MNHEY and CDR2 is SVGAGI. The CDR3 is made up of 16 amino acids. Trimming pared 4 bases from V and 1 base from J, leaving 14 bases between.